These 15 T cell receptor beta chains share one sample of origin, sequenced in a study of T cell responses to AZD1222 COVID-19 vaccine. Produced via immunoSEQ multiplex PCR; TCRdb's table is partial and in-frame only. The sample includes 90,000 to 120,000 clones, about 93% of them seen just once. Sequenced here: peripheral blood, sampled 28 days after the second AZD1222 dose. These receptors were obtained from an adult who received the AZD1222 COVID-19 vaccine.

J is TRBJ1-1 and V is TRBV5-1; the match to TRBD1 covers 9 bases. CDR3 length: 14 residues. Trimming cost V 5 bases and J 6 bases; bases outside gene matches: 8. Looked up from germline, CDR1 is SGHRS and CDR2 is YFSETQ. The CDR3 loop is CASRSDRGFAEAFF. The CDR3 nucleotides are TGCGCCAGCAGAAGCGACAGGGGGTTCGCTGAAGCTTTCTTT.

V is TRBV18 and J is TRBJ1-1; D is unresolved. The CDR3 has 14 residues. Trimming stripped 5 bases from V and 0 bases from J, with 10 bases between. The germline V gene encodes CDR1 KGHSH and CDR2 LQKENI. CDR3 sequence (DNA): TGTGCCAGCTCATTAGGACTTCTGAACACTGAAGCTTTCTTT. Translated, it gives CASSLGLLNTEAFF. Based on the CDR3 plus reference TRBV18 and TRBJ1-1, the full variable domain is NAGVMQNPRHLVRRRGQEARLRCSPMKGHSHVYWYRQLPEEGLKFMVYLQKENIIDESGMPKERFSAEFPKEGPSILRIQQVVRGDSAAYFCASSLGLLNTEAFFGQGTRLTVV.

This chain links TRBV5-1 with TRBJ2-1, with a tentative D call TRBD2 (5 bases). The V end was cut by 3 bases, the J end by 6 bases, with 16 bases between. This CDR3 has 15 amino acids. Germline V lookup: CDR1 SGHRS, CDR2 YFSETQ. The CDR3 nucleotides read TGCGCCAGCAGCTCTAGGGAGTATGTGGTCAATGAGCAGTTCTTC. This sequence encodes CASSSREYVVNEQFF.

This sequence joins TRBV3-1 (or the pseudogene TRBV3-2) and TRBJ1-3; D not certain. Germline loops: CDR1 LGHDT, CDR2 YNNKEL (reference sequence). The V and J ends lost 0 bases and 0 bases respectively, with 12 bases between them. The CDR3 has 17 residues. In DNA, the CDR3 is TGTGCCAGCAGCCAAGACCCTCTGATTAACTCTGGAAACACCATATATTTT. This gives the protein CASSQDPLINSGNTIYF.

The CDR3, as DNA: TGTGCCAGCAAAGGACACGCCGGTCAGCCCCAGCATTTT. Translation: CASKGHAGQPQHF. The chain uses TRBV27 and TRBJ1-5; D possibly corresponds to TRBD1 (5 bases). The CDR3 consists of 13 residues. V was cut by 7 bases and J by 6 bases, with 13 bases left in between. Germline CDR1 reads MNHEY; CDR2 reads SMNVEV (reference sequence).

The chain has TRBV6-4 and TRBJ2-1; the match to TRBD2 covers 12 bases. The CDR3 has 15 amino acids. Germline V gene data show CDR1 as MRHNA and CDR2 as SNTAGT. The ends lost 6 bases at V and 7 bases at J; junction bases unmatched: 7. The CDR3 region has the DNA TGTGCCAGCAGGCTTACTAGCGGGGGGTTGAATGAGCAGTTCTTC. Its protein is CASRLTSGGLNEQFF.

This clone was recorded only once. CDR3 region: CASSMGQGLSYEQYF. Written as DNA, the CDR3 is TGTGCCAGCAGCATGGGACAGGGTCTTTCCTACGAGCAGTACTTC. The chain carries TRBV7-9 and TRBJ2-7, with 9 positions matching TRBD1. Per the germline V gene, CDR1 is SEHNR and CDR2 is FQNEAQ (reference sequence). This CDR3 contains 15 residues. Trimming took 5 bases from V and 1 from J; bases not matched to a gene: 6.

V and J are TRBV11-2 and TRBJ2-3, with TRBD2 identical over 11 bases. This CDR3 comprises 16 residues. Germline V CDR1 and CDR2: SGHAT, FQNNGV. V trimming: 3 bases; J trimming: 5 bases; junction bases outside the gene matches: 7. The CDR3 DNA is TGTGCCAGCAGCTTCTCACTAGCGGGAGTCATAGATACGCAGTATTTT. This gives the protein CASSFSLAGVIDTQYF.

The chain uses TRBV7-9 and TRBJ2-1; TRBD1 aligns across 8 bases. Trimming at V came to 3 bases and at J to 0 bases, leaving 7 bases not matched to a gene. The CDR3 loop spans 17 amino acids. Germline V lookup: CDR1 SEHNR, CDR2 FQNEAQ (reference sequence). The CDR3 bases are TGTGCCAGCAGCTTTCCGCGAACAGGGGGCTCCTACAATGAGCAGTTCTTC. Its protein product is CASSFPRTGGSYNEQFF.

This clone was detected once. The chain joins TRBV6-5 to TRBJ1-3; maybe TRBD1 (5 bases). CDR3 length: 15 residues. Deletions cut 7 bases from V and 0 bases from J, with 13 bases between. Germline CDR1 and CDR2: MNHEY and SVGAGI. The CDR3 bases are TGTGCCAGCATCCCCCCGGGGGGCTCTGGAAACACCATATATTTT. Its translation is CASIPPGGSGNTIYF.

Concerning this clone: The junction does not match germline at one end; this may be a read error. The CDR3 DNA follows: TGTGCCAGCAGTCAAGGTGAGGCCAACTACAATGAGCAGTTCTTC. Protein product: CASSQGEANYNEQFF. V and J are TRBV3-1 (or the pseudogene TRBV3-2) and TRBJ2-1; D is uncertain. CDR1 and CDR2 from the germline V gene are LGHDT and YNNKEL (reference sequence). The CDR3 loop spans 15 amino acids.

This chain connects TRBV7-2 to TRBJ1-5; D unclear. CDR3 length: 15 residues. Trimming shortened V by 1 base and J by 1 base, and 8 bases separated the two germline ends. CDR1 SGHTA and CDR2 FQGNSA come from the germline V gene. CDR3 in amino acids: CASSLGTVSNQPQHF. CDR3 nucleotide sequence: TGTGCCAGCAGCTTAGGGACGGTCAGCAATCAGCCCCAGCATTTT.

The chain links TRBV9 to TRBJ2-3; D is unresolved. The germline V and J ends were trimmed by 3 bases and 0 bases, with 2 bases remaining between them. Germline V CDR1 and CDR2: SGDLS, YYNGEE. The CDR3 extends over 12 amino acids. CDR3 DNA sequence: TGTGCCAGCAGCGCAAGCACAGATACGCAGTATTTT. As protein: CASSASTDTQYF.

This rearrangement joins TRBV11-2 to TRBJ2-1, with D possibly matching TRBD2 (5 bases). CDR3 length: 15 amino acids. The V gene's germline CDR1 is SGHAT and CDR2 FQNNGV. Trimming pared 6 bases from V and 6 bases from J, leaving 18 bases between. The CDR3 loop reads CASSMRDQRVNEQFF. The DNA of the CDR3 is TGTGCCAGCAGTATGAGGGATCAAAGGGTCAATGAGCAGTTCTTC.

The chain links TRBV5-6 to TRBJ1-4; D ambiguous. Per germline, CDR1 SGHDT and CDR2 YYEEEE. Trimming pared 3 bases from V and 7 bases from J, leaving 4 bases between. The CDR3 has 11 amino acids. The CDR3 region has the DNA TGTGCCAGCAGCTCCGGTGAAAAACTGTTTTTT. It codes for CASSSGEKLFF.